This TCR beta chain was sequenced for a study of radiation and T cells in renal cell carcinoma. Repertoires were generated with immunoSEQ multiplex PCR, while TCRdb's copy carries only in-frame clones and drops some. The sample holds about 140,000 clones, less than 85% seen once. Time point described: baseline pretreatment blood. Treatment specified: 15 Gy SBRT to primary tumor, nephrectomy 4 weeks later. This CDR3 has 12 amino acids. The V end was cut by 4 bases, the J end by 2 bases, with 5 bases between. CDR1 LNHDA and CDR2 SQIVND come from the germline V gene (reference sequence). The chain couples TRBV19 to TRBJ1-2; D is uncertain. The TCR sequence derives from a woman aged 45-59 years with renal cell carcinoma. The source material was blood, sampled from a patient whose treatment included radiotherapy and nephrectomy. CDR3 nucleotides: TGTGCCAGTAGTACTCGGAACTATGGCTACACCTTC. It specifies CASSTRNYGYTF.